These 3 T cell receptor beta chains were all obtained from the same sample, sequenced in a study of blood T cells in healthy people across ages (dated by TCRdb to the mid-2010s). The library was built by means of 5' RACE. The sequencer listed for this sample is Illumina HiSeq 2500. The second PCR ran for about 7 to 11 cycles and used a J-beta primer mix along with a sample-barcoded 5' primer. Using fastp trimming at Q25 and MiXCR clonotype assembly, TCRdb reanalyzed the public sequencing data and kept in-frame beta chains. Each record represents a unique CDR3 protein, reported with the most common genes and DNA among its rows. This sample comprises about 970,000 distinct CDR3 sequences, roughly 47% of them detected only once. About 20% of the sample lies in the top ten. The sample was blood. The receptors originated from a woman aged 55-69 years in good health.

The chain links TRBV28 to TRBJ2-5, with 7 bases identical to TRBD2. CDR1 and CDR2 (germline): MDHEN, SYDVKM. The CDR3 covers 15 residues. The J segment lost 2 bases and the V segment lost 5 bases, leaving 8 bases of the junction unmatched. CDR3 in amino acids: CASSALADHQETQYF. The CDR3 bases are TGTGCCAGCAGTGCCCTAGCGGATCATCAAGAGACCCAGTACTTC.

The J gene is TRBJ2-5, the V gene TRBV20-1; D gene ambiguous. Between the trimmed V and J ends, which lost 1 base and 11 bases, there was a span of 11 bases. Germline V gives CDR1 DFQATT, CDR2 SNEGSKA (reference sequence). This CDR3 has 11 amino acids. The CDR3 DNA follows: TGCAGTGCTAGAGCCGGAACCGGGCAGTACTTC. It codes for CSARAGTGQYF.

A note on this clonotype: Sequence at one end of the junction differs from germline and may be a read error. The chain combines TRBV7-8 with TRBJ2-6; D perhaps matches TRBD1 (6 bases). From germline, CDR1 is SGHVS and CDR2 FQNEAQ. This CDR3 contains 17 residues. Here the CDR3 reads CASSRRTARSGANALTF. The CDR3 nucleotides read TGTGCCAGCAGCAGACGGACAGCCCGCTCTGGGGCCAACGCCCTGACTTTC.